Presented here are 6 T cell receptor beta chains from one specimen sequenced in a study of CD8+ T cells in alopecia areata. Following RNA extraction, reverse transcription yielded cDNA that acted as the sequencing template. This table comes from immunoSEQ multiplex PCR, and its TCRdb copy is limited to in-frame clones, with some not included. The sample contains some 110,000 clones, none of them singletons. The sequencing sample was made of lesional skin. Receptors originate from a C3H/HeJ mouse with alopecia areata. The MHC haplotype of the strain is H2-k.

About this clone: At residue 12, the translated DNA and the protein in TCRdb do not agree; the protein given here is derived from the DNA. Gene names and germline match the mouse. With the read ending 3 residues before the CDR3 end, the germline J gene is used to fill in that end. The chain uses TRBV13-3 and TRBJ1-3, with D perhaps matching TRBD1 (6 bases). The CDR3 spans 15 residues. Germline CDR1 reads NNHDY; CDR2 reads SYVADS. V was clipped by 3 bases and J by 0 bases, with 10 bases between them. CDR3 bases read: TGTGCCAGCAGTGGGGGGGCTAGTTCTGGAAATACG. It encodes CASSGGASSGNT. The whole CDR3 protein is CASSGGASSGNTLYF. The full variable domain, rest sourced from reference TRBV13-3 and TRBJ1-3, is EAAVTQSPRSKVAVTGGKVTLSCHQTNNHDYMYWYRQDTGHGLRLIHYSYVADSTEKGDIPDGYKASRPSQENFSLILELASLSQTAVYFCASSGGASSGNTLYFGEGSRLIVV.

In this sample, this clone turned up a few times. The genes and germline here are from mouse. The CDR3 end lies 4 residues beyond the end of the read and is filled in from the germline J gene. The chain links TRBV19 to TRBJ2-7; 9 nucleotides line up with TRBD2. Germline V CDR1 and CDR2: FNHDT, SITEND (reference sequence). CDR3 length: 13 residues. The sequenced part of the CDR3 DNA is TGTGCCAGCACAAGACTGGGGGCGTAT. Amino acid sequence: CASTRLGAY. The complete CDR3 sequence is CASTRLGAYEQYF. Full variable domain (remainder filled in from reference TRBV19 and TRBJ2-7): GGIITQTPKFLIGQEGQKLTLKCQQNFNHDTMYWYRQDSGKGLRLIYYSITENDLQKGDLSEGYDASREKKSSFSLTVTSAQKNEMAVFLCASTRLGAYEQYFGPGTRLTVL.

This clone was seen only a few times. At residue 13, TCRdb's protein disagrees with the DNA translation; the protein shown here derives from the DNA. These gene names are mouse names. Coverage ceases 3 residues before the CDR3 finishes, and the germline J gene fills in the end. This chain uses TRBV13-3 with TRBJ1-3; possible D gene TRBD1, 6 bases. Germline CDR1 NNHDY, CDR2 SYVADS. CDR3 length: 16 residues. The V end was cut by 1 base, the J end by 0 bases, with 11 bases between. CDR3 DNA, as far as it was read: TGTGCCAGCAGTGATTGGGGGGGCCATTCTGGAAATACG. Encoded protein: CASSDWGGHSGNT. The CDR3 in its entirety is CASSDWGGHSGNTLYF.

This clone was recorded a few times. Germline and genes here are mouse. Read sequence stops 4 residues before the CDR3 end, and the germline J gene provides the missing end. Other DNA sequences in this sample translate to the same CDR3. This chain joins TRBV19 and TRBJ2-7; D is ambiguous. Germline-derived CDR1 and CDR2 are FNHDT and SITEND (reference sequence). Between the trimmed V and J ends, which lost 3 bases and 0 bases, there was a span of 4 bases. The CDR3 has 12 amino acids. The CDR3 reads CASSTDSYEQYF. CDR3 bases read: TGTGCCAGCAGTACAGACTCCTAT.

A remark on this clone: Mouse germline and gene names are used. The CDR3 end falls 4 residues outside the read, so it is completed with the germline J gene. The rearrangement uses TRBV1 and TRBJ2-7, with TRBD1 identical over 9 bases. The trim removed 3 bases at V and 3 bases at J, leaving 3 bases unmatched. This CDR3 is built from 14 residues. Per the germline V gene, CDR1 is NSQYPW and CDR2 is LRSPGD (reference sequence). The CDR3 DNA, read in part, is TGCACCTGCAGTGCTCGGACAGGGGTCTAT. It specifies CTCSARTGVY. The complete CDR3 sequence is CTCSARTGVYEQYF.

This clone was seen a handful of times. Mouse names are used for the genes. The CDR3 end lies 4 residues beyond the end of the read and is filled in from the germline J gene. The chain has TRBV19 and TRBJ2-5; 7 bases are a match to TRBD1. The CDR3 covers 13 residues. Germline CDR1 is FNHDT and CDR2 is SITEND (reference sequence). The V gene end was trimmed by 6 bases and the J gene end by 3 bases; junction bases not matched to a gene: 4. Here the CDR3 reads CASIGTVQDTQYF. CDR3 DNA (partial): TGTGCCAGCATTGGGACAGTACAAGAC. Combining the CDR3 with reference TRBV19 and TRBJ2-5 gives the whole variable domain GGIITQTPKFLIGQEGQKLTLKCQQNFNHDTMYWYRQDSGKGLRLIYYSITENDLQKGDLSEGYDASREKKSSFSLTVTSAQKNEMAVFLCASIGTVQDTQYFGPGTRLLVL.